One and the same sample provided the 19 T cell receptor beta chains below, sequenced in a study of blood T cell repertoires in COVID-19. Here immunoSEQ multiplex PCR was the method, and the copy in TCRdb shows in-frame clones only, minus some. The sample lists tens of thousands of clones, approximately 85% seen once, with 2.5% to 3% in the top ten. Sequenced material: peripheral blood. These receptors were taken from a man older than 75 with acute or convalescent COVID-19.

V and J are TRBV11-3 and TRBJ1-1; the match to TRBD1 covers 8 bases. This CDR3 spans 13 amino acids. Germline values: CDR1 SGHNT, CDR2 YENEEA. The V gene end was trimmed by 9 bases and the J gene end by 4 bases; junction bases not matched to a gene: 7. The CDR3 spells CASSTGGTTEAFF. The CDR3 DNA is TGTGCCAGTTCCACAGGGGGTACCACTGAAGCTTTCTTT.

The chain couples TRBV5-4 to TRBJ2-1, with 12 nucleotides matching TRBD2. Trimming cost V 1 base and J 7 bases; bases outside gene matches: 9. Germline CDR1 SGHNT, CDR2 YYREEE (reference sequence). The CDR3 loop spans 17 amino acids. CDR3 DNA: TGTGCCAGCAGCTTGTTGGCTAGCGGGAGGGATTCTAATGAGCAGTTCTTC. As protein: CASSLLASGRDSNEQFF. Looking up the rest from reference TRBV5-4 and TRBJ2-1 gives the full variable domain: ETGVTQSPTHLIKTRGQQVTLRCSSQSGHNTVSWYQQALGQGPQFIFQYYREEENGRGNFPPRFSGLQFPNYSSELNVNALELDDSALYLCASSLLASGRDSNEQFFGPGTRLTVL.

J is TRBJ2-3 and V is TRBV30; D may be TRBD1 (5 bases). This CDR3 has 12 residues. The V end lost 5 bases, the J end lost 0 bases, and 6 bases lay between the germline ends. Germline CDR1 is GTSNPN and CDR2 is SVGIG (reference sequence). The CDR3 reads CAWQGSTDTQYF. The CDR3 DNA follows: TGTGCCTGGCAGGGTAGCACAGATACGCAGTATTTT.

The genes are TRBV5-1 and TRBJ1-4; a weak D match, TRBD1 (6 bases). Germline CDR1 reads SGHRS; CDR2 reads YFSETQ. This CDR3 has 13 residues. V lost 4 bases, J lost 7 bases, and 11 bases lay in between. Here the CDR3 DNA reads TGCGCCAGCAGCGCCAGGACAGTTGAAAAACTGTTTTTT. The encoded protein is CASSARTVEKLFF.

This sequence joins TRBV11-3 and TRBJ1-1; D is unclear. Germline V CDR1 and CDR2: SGHNT, YENEEA. The CDR3 totals 15 residues. With 5 bases removed from V and 2 bases from J, the gap between germline ends came to 15 bases. The CDR3 sequence: CASSASGGYNTEAFF. The CDR3 nucleotides are TGTGCCAGCAGCGCATCTGGCGGATACAACACTGAAGCTTTCTTT.

The chain combines TRBV3-1 (or the pseudogene TRBV3-2) with TRBJ2-1, with TRBD2 identical over 10 bases. This CDR3 contains 16 residues. The germline gives CDR1 LGHDT, CDR2 YNNKEL (reference sequence). V trimming: 0 bases; J trimming: 3 bases; junction bases outside the gene matches: 2. CDR3 sequence reads: CASSQERLAGYNEQFF. The CDR3 coding sequence is TGTGCCAGCAGCCAAGAAAGACTAGCGGGCTACAATGAGCAGTTCTTC.

The rearrangement uses TRBV9 and TRBJ1-2; 10 bases fit TRBD1. Germline CDR1 and CDR2: SGDLS and YYNGEE. The CDR3 sequence is 17 residues long. V lost 2 bases to trimming and J lost 6 bases; unmatched junction nucleotides: 13. In DNA, the CDR3 is TGTGCCAGCAGCGTTGCCGTCGACAGGGGGCATGGTGATGGCTACACCTTC. This encodes CASSVAVDRGHGDGYTF.

The J gene is TRBJ1-1, the V gene TRBV14; 7 bases map to TRBD1. This CDR3 is 16 amino acids long. Germline loops: CDR1 SGHDN, CDR2 FVKESK. V gave up 2 bases and J gave up 1 base; unmatched junction bases: 7. CDR3 nucleotide sequence: TGTGCCAGCAGCCAATTCCGGACAGGTGAGAACACTGAAGCTTTCTTT. Translated: CASSQFRTGENTEAFF.

The chain employs TRBV2 and TRBJ1-4, with D uncertain. Germline V lookup: CDR1 SNHLY, CDR2 FYNNEI. This CDR3 has 15 amino acids. Trimming cost V 3 bases and J 3 bases, with 11 bases left between them. The CDR3 DNA follows: TGTGCCAGCAGTGATTTGCCGGGAGCTAATGAAAAACTGTTTTTT. Its translation is CASSDLPGANEKLFF.

This clone was recorded once. V usage is TRBV5-8 and J usage is TRBJ1-2; D call uncertain. Trimming pared 0 bases from V and 3 bases from J, leaving 24 bases between. The CDR3 is made up of 19 amino acids. From germline, CDR1 is SGHTS and CDR2 YDEGEE. CDR3 coding DNA: TGTGCCAGCAGCTTGGTCGGGGTCTTGGCGGGCTCCTCTCACTATGGCTACACCTTC. Translation: CASSLVGVLAGSSHYGYTF.

The table lists this clone with a count of one. This chain uses TRBV29-1 with TRBJ1-3; 9 bases are a match to TRBD1. V dropped 7 bases and J dropped 6; count of bases not matched to a gene: 4. There are 12 residues in the CDR3. Germline V gene data show CDR1 as SQVTM and CDR2 as ANQGSEA. The CDR3, as DNA: TGCAGCGCCCGACAGGGGGAAAACACCATATATTTT. Translation: CSARQGENTIYF.

The rearrangement uses TRBV30 and TRBJ1-5; 8 bases agree with TRBD1. The V and J ends lost 2 bases and 1 base, in that order; junction bases with no gene match: 4. The CDR3 is 15 residues long. Germline V gives CDR1 GTSNPN, CDR2 SVGIG (reference sequence). CDR3 protein: CAWSSGQGSNQPQHF. The CDR3 bases are TGTGCCTGGAGTTCTGGACAGGGAAGCAATCAGCCCCAGCATTTT.

This sequence joins TRBV5-1 and TRBJ1-1; possible D gene TRBD1, 5 bases. The CDR3 is 14 residues long. Looked up from germline, CDR1 is SGHRS and CDR2 is YFSETQ. V was shortened by 0 bases and J by 3 bases, with 9 bases between the two germline ends. As DNA, the CDR3 is TGCGCCAGCAGCTTGGTTCAGGGTCACACTGAAGCTTTCTTT. Its translation is CASSLVQGHTEAFF. The full variable domain, in which reference TRBV5-1 and TRBJ1-1 provide the parts outside the CDR3, is KAGVTQTPRYLIKTRGQQVTLSCSPISGHRSVSWYQQTPGQGLQFLFEYFSETQRNKGNFPGRFSGRQFSNSRSEMNVSTLELGDSALYLCASSLVQGHTEAFFGQGTRLTVV.

This chain joins TRBV7-7 and TRBJ2-2, with D perhaps TRBD2 (5 bases). The V and J ends lost 1 base and 3 bases respectively, with 9 bases between them. The CDR3 spans 15 residues. The V gene's germline CDR1 is SSHAT and CDR2 FNYEAQ (reference sequence). CDR3 bases: TGTGCCAGCAGCTTAGGAGGGTTTGACACCGGGGAGCTGTTTTTT. Translating it yields CASSLGGFDTGELFF.

The rearrangement uses TRBV7-2 and TRBJ1-2; 9 nucleotides align to TRBD1. The CDR3 runs to 14 residues. The V and J ends lost 1 base and 8 bases, in that order; junction bases with no gene match: 5. Germline-derived CDR1 and CDR2 are SGHTA and FQGNSA. The CDR3 region has the DNA TGTGCCAGCAGCTTAGGTGGGACAGGGAGAGGCTACACCTTC. It translates to CASSLGGTGRGYTF.

The chain couples TRBV5-5 to TRBJ2-4, with D perhaps matching TRBD2 (6 bases). Trimming stripped 1 base from V and 5 bases from J, with 7 bases between. CDR1 is SGHKS and CDR2 is YYEKEE in the germline V gene (reference sequence). This CDR3 comprises 13 residues. CDR3 in DNA: TGTGCCAGCAGCTTGTGGGGGGAAAACATTCAGTACTTC. The encoded protein is CASSLWGENIQYF.

The CDR3 is CASRPLGGTDTQYF. Here the CDR3 DNA reads TGCGCCAGCAGACCCCTGGGGGGGACAGATACGCAGTATTTT. The chain recombines TRBV5-1 with TRBJ2-3; 7 bases agree with TRBD2. With V trimmed by 5 bases and J by 3 bases, 6 bases remained unmatched. Germline-derived CDR1 and CDR2 are SGHRS and YFSETQ. The CDR3 totals 14 residues.

The chain uses TRBV5-1 and TRBJ2-3; a weak D match, TRBD2 (5 bases). The CDR3 is made up of 16 amino acids. Germline V gene sequence: CDR1 SGHRS, CDR2 YFSETQ. The V end lost 0 bases, the J end lost 4 bases, and 15 bases lay between the germline ends. The CDR3 spells CASSLAVGVNADTQYF. The CDR3 DNA is TGCGCCAGCAGCTTGGCCGTCGGGGTAAACGCAGATACGCAGTATTTT. Based on the CDR3 plus reference TRBV5-1 and TRBJ2-3, the full variable domain is KAGVTQTPRYLIKTRGQQVTLSCSPISGHRSVSWYQQTPGQGLQFLFEYFSETQRNKGNFPGRFSGRQFSNSRSEMNVSTLELGDSALYLCASSLAVGVNADTQYFGPGTRLTVL.

The CDR3 DNA sequence: TGTGCCAGCAGTAAGGGGACAGGGGTACATGGCTACACCTTC. As protein: CASSKGTGVHGYTF. The chain combines TRBV25-1 with TRBJ1-2; 10 nucleotides match TRBD1. Germline CDR1 and CDR2: MGHDK and SYGVNS. With 5 bases clipped from V and 6 bases from J, the junction kept 6 bases outside the gene matches. This CDR3 contains 14 residues.